This T cell receptor beta chain is from a study of T-cell memory formation after mild COVID-19. TCRdb itself ran the 5' RACE reads through MiXCR, one entry per CDR3 protein. This sample has under 300,000 distinct CDR3 sequences; approximately 9% occur once, and the top ten carry 20% to 25%. This clonotype was seen more than once but under ten times. The specimen sequenced was PBMCs or a T cell subset sorted from them (not recorded which). This clonotype was obtained from a man between 18 and 29 years old who had mild COVID-19 (a few samples of this study predate the infection). Cell type and time point are not known.

CDR3 sequence: CASSLDRAYTEAFF. CDR3 in DNA: TGCGCCAGCAGCTTGGACAGGGCGTACACTGAAGCTTTCTTT. This chain uses TRBV5-1 with TRBJ1-1; D is possibly TRBD1 (6 bases). V was cut by 0 bases and J by 3 bases, with 9 bases left in between. This CDR3 contains 14 residues. In germline, CDR1 is SGHRS, CDR2 YFSETQ.